What follows are 25 T cell receptor beta chains derived from one specimen sequenced in a study of cytomegalovirus exposure and HLA in healthy donors. The PCR made use of 60 Vbeta and 13 Jbeta primers. Repertoires were generated with immunoSEQ multiplex PCR, while TCRdb's copy carries only in-frame clones and drops some. The data show more than 90,000 clones, with about 80% seen just once and about 0.5% held by the top ten. Source material: PBMCs. Every receptor here comes from a man aged 30 to 45 in good health and CMV-seronegative.

J is TRBJ2-3 and V is TRBV4-2, with no clear D. Germline V gene data show CDR1 as LGHNA and CDR2 as YNFKEQ. V was pared by 1 base and J by 0 bases, with 5 bases between. The CDR3 contains 14 residues. The CDR3 DNA reads as TGTGCCAGCAGCCAAGCTAAGAGCACAGATACGCAGTATTTT. This gives the protein CASSQAKSTDTQYF.

This clone appeared once. V gene TRBV29-1 combines with J gene TRBJ1-4; 9 positions agree with TRBD1. This CDR3 comprises 15 residues. Trimming took 5 bases from V and 7 from J; bases not matched to a gene: 11. Germline-derived CDR1 and CDR2 are SQVTM and ANQGSEA. The DNA for the CDR3 is TGCAGCGTTTATAAACAGGGGGCGGTTGGTGAAAAACTGTTTTTT. This codes for CSVYKQGAVGEKLFF.

In this sample, this clone turned up a few times. The CDR3 DNA reads as TGTGCCAGCAGGGAGGGAACAGGGGGCTTCGGGGAGCTGTTTTTT. Protein: CASREGTGGFGELFF. V gene TRBV27 combines with J gene TRBJ2-2; 9 bases agree with TRBD1. There are 15 residues in the CDR3. CDR1 is MNHEY and CDR2 is SMNVEV in the germline V gene (reference sequence). Trimming cost V 6 bases and J 7 bases; bases outside gene matches: 9.

V is TRBV5-1 and J is TRBJ2-3; 7 bases map to TRBD1. The length of the CDR3 is 15 residues. The trim removed 3 bases at V and 1 base at J, leaving 5 bases unmatched. Germline V CDR1 and CDR2: SGHRS, YFSETQ. CDR3 DNA sequence: TGCGCCAGCAGCTCCCAGGGGGTCGGCACAGATACGCAGTATTTT. Translation: CASSSQGVGTDTQYF. The variable domain in full, with the rest retrieved from reference TRBV5-1 and TRBJ2-3, is KAGVTQTPRYLIKTRGQQVTLSCSPISGHRSVSWYQQTPGQGLQFLFEYFSETQRNKGNFPGRFSGRQFSNSRSEMNVSTLELGDSALYLCASSSQGVGTDTQYFGPGTRLTVL.

The gene calls are TRBV6-5 and TRBJ1-2; TRBD1 is a possible D gene (6 bases). CDR1 MNHEY and CDR2 SVGAGI come from the germline V gene. The CDR3 covers 15 residues. V lost 2 bases to trimming and J lost 6 bases, with 16 bases between them. CDR3 loop: CASSYTSRDIDGYTF. The CDR3 DNA follows: TGTGCCAGCAGTTACACGTCCCGGGACATAGATGGCTACACCTTC.

CDR3 amino acids: CASSLDREGNEQFF. In DNA, the CDR3 is TGCGCCAGCAGCTTGGATAGGGAGGGCAATGAGCAGTTCTTC. The rearrangement links TRBV5-1 to TRBJ2-1; TRBD2 aligns across 7 bases. Trimming took 0 bases from V and 6 from J; bases not matched to a gene: 3. This CDR3 region has 14 residues. CDR1 and CDR2 from the germline V gene are SGHRS and YFSETQ. The full variable domain, its missing parts supplied by reference TRBV5-1 and TRBJ2-1, is KAGVTQTPRYLIKTRGQQVTLSCSPISGHRSVSWYQQTPGQGLQFLFEYFSETQRNKGNFPGRFSGRQFSNSRSEMNVSTLELGDSALYLCASSLDREGNEQFFGPGTRLTVL.

The rearrangement links TRBV6-1 to TRBJ2-3, with TRBD2 matching 13 bases. Looked up from germline, CDR1 is MNHNS and CDR2 is SASEGT. Trimming removed 3 bases from V and 3 bases from J; junction bases left unmatched: 3. This CDR3 contains 16 residues. The CDR3 nucleotides read TGTGCCAGCAGTGAGCCGACTAGCGGGAGGACAGATACGCAGTATTTT. This translates into CASSEPTSGRTDTQYF.

This chain connects TRBV29-1 to TRBJ1-1; 7 bases agree with TRBD1. The length of the CDR3 is 16 residues. Germline V gene lookup returns CDR1 SQVTM and CDR2 ANQGSEA. Trimming at V came to 6 bases and at J to 8 bases, leaving 21 bases not matched to a gene. As DNA, the CDR3 is TGCAGCGTCCTCTTCGTTCTGCGACAGGGCCGAGGGGAAGCTTTCTTT. This sequence encodes CSVLFVLRQGRGEAFF.

The chain uses TRBV19 and TRBJ1-3; a possible D gene is TRBD1 (5 bases). CDR1 LNHDA and CDR2 SQIVND come from the germline V gene (reference sequence). The ends were cut back, 7 bases at V and 4 bases at J, with 17 bases in the middle. The CDR3 is 15 residues long. CDR3 in amino acids: CASILPTTVGNTIYF. The CDR3 DNA is TGTGCCAGTATCCTCCCTACGACAGTCGGAAACACCATATATTTT.

As DNA, the CDR3 is TGTGCCAGCAGCTTAGCCGGGACTACCAGCACAGATACGCAGTATTTT. Translation gives CASSLAGTTSTDTQYF. This chain connects TRBV7-3 to TRBJ2-3; 7 nucleotides line up with TRBD2. J was trimmed by 0 bases and V by 2 bases; bases with no gene match: 5. CDR1 and CDR2 from the germline V gene are SGHTA and FQGTGA. CDR3 length equals 16 residues. Combining the CDR3 with reference TRBV7-3 and TRBJ2-3 gives the whole variable domain GAGVSQTPSNKVTEKGKYVELRCDPISGHTALYWYRQSLGQGPEFLIYFQGTGAADDSGLPNDRFFAVRPEGSVSTLKIQRTERGDSAVYLCASSLAGTTSTDTQYFGPGTRLTVL.

In this sample, this clone turned up once. V is TRBV4-3 and J is TRBJ2-7; D may be TRBD2 (6 bases). Germline V gene data show CDR1 as LGHNA and CDR2 as YSLEER. Between the trimmed V and J ends, which lost 0 bases and 0 bases, there was a span of 15 bases. This CDR3 has 17 amino acids. The chain's CDR3 is CASSQELGLASSYEQYF. The DNA of the CDR3 is TGCGCCAGCAGCCAAGAATTGGGACTCGCGAGCTCCTACGAGCAGTACTTC.

The chain has TRBV18 and TRBJ1-5; the D is unclear. CDR3 length equals 12 residues. The germline V and J ends were trimmed by 7 bases and 0 bases, with 4 bases remaining between them. The germline V gene has CDR1 KGHSH and CDR2 LQKENI. The CDR3 DNA is TGTGCCAGCTTGAGTAGCAATCAGCCCCAGCATTTT. Protein: CASLSSNQPQHF.

This chain joins TRBV7-9 and TRBJ2-1, with a tentative D call TRBD2 (5 bases). V lost 5 bases, J lost 4 bases, and 12 bases lay in between. CDR1 SEHNR and CDR2 FQNEAQ come from the germline V gene (reference sequence). The CDR3 extends over 14 amino acids. The CDR3 bases are TGTGCCAGCAGCCCCTCACGGGGTTACAATGAGCAGTTCTTC. Protein: CASSPSRGYNEQFF.

The chain combines TRBV27 with TRBJ1-1; the match to TRBD1 covers 7 bases. The CDR3 is 13 residues long. Germline loops: CDR1 MNHEY, CDR2 SMNVEV (reference sequence). Trimming at V came to 2 bases and at J to 7 bases, leaving 4 bases not matched to a gene. In DNA form, the CDR3 reads TGTGCCAGCAGTTTAAGCCGGACAGGTGAAGCTTTCTTT. This codes for CASSLSRTGEAFF.

Worth noting for this clone: Additional DNA sequences in this sample encode the identical CDR3. This chain links TRBV5-1 with TRBJ1-1; D is unresolved. The V end was cut by 0 bases, the J end by 2 bases, with 5 bases between. The CDR3 is made up of 13 amino acids. Looked up from germline, CDR1 is SGHRS and CDR2 is YFSETQ. CDR3 bases: TGCGCCAGCAGCTTGGATAGAAACACTGAAGCTTTCTTT. Its protein is CASSLDRNTEAFF.

The J gene is TRBJ1-2, the V gene TRBV19; weak D call: TRBD1 (6 bases). Germline CDR1 reads LNHDA; CDR2 reads SQIVND (reference sequence). The CDR3 consists of 14 residues. Trimming stripped 6 bases from V and 9 bases from J, with 20 bases between. CDR3 nucleotides: TGTGCCAGTAGGGGGGCCTTGATAGTAGAAAGCTACACCTTC. This translates into CASRGALIVESYTF.

The chain couples TRBV7-9 to TRBJ2-5, with 10 bases identical to TRBD1. The V gene end was trimmed by 4 bases and the J gene end by 4 bases; junction bases not matched to a gene: 3. The CDR3 has 14 amino acids. Germline CDR1 is SEHNR and CDR2 is FQNEAQ (reference sequence). This CDR3 reads CASSSRDRGETQYF. CDR3 nucleotides: TGTGCCAGCAGCTCTCGGGACAGGGGAGAGACCCAGTACTTC. Full variable domain (rest looked up from reference TRBV7-9 and TRBJ2-5): DTGVSQNPRHKITKRGQNVTFRCDPISEHNRLYWYRQTLGQGPEFLTYFQNEAQLEKSRLLSDRFSAERPKGSFSTLEIQRTEQGDSAMYLCASSSRDRGETQYFGPGTRLLVL.

The genes are TRBV11-3 and TRBJ2-7; 7 nucleotides match TRBD1. The ends lost 4 bases at V and 3 bases at J; junction bases unmatched: 15. Germline V gene data show CDR1 as SGHNT and CDR2 as YENEEA. CDR3 length: 17 residues. CDR3 residues: CASSSLADREFYYEQYF. CDR3 nucleotide sequence: TGTGCCAGCAGCTCCCTGGCCGACAGGGAGTTCTACTACGAGCAGTACTTC.

The rearrangement joins TRBV7-2 to TRBJ2-1, with 8 positions matching TRBD2. V dropped 1 base and J dropped 4; count of bases not matched to a gene: 6. This CDR3 contains 16 residues. CDR1 is SGHTA, CDR2 FQGNSA, per germline. CDR3 region: CASSLDFGGGYNEQFF. CDR3 DNA sequence: TGTGCCAGCAGCTTAGATTTTGGCGGGGGGTACAATGAGCAGTTCTTC.

The chain links TRBV13 to TRBJ2-7, with 8 bases lining up with TRBD1. Trimming at V came to 1 base and at J to 3 bases, leaving 2 bases not matched to a gene. The germline gives CDR1 PRHDT, CDR2 FYEKMQ (reference sequence). The length of the CDR3 is 14 residues. The CDR3, as DNA: TGTGCCAGCAGCTTAGCAGGGGGCTACTACGAGCAGTACGTC. It encodes CASSLAGGYYEQYV.

The chain has TRBV12-5 and TRBJ2-3; TRBD2 matches at 9 bases. Germline assignment: CDR1 LGHNT and CDR2 FRNRAP. This CDR3 comprises 18 residues. V lost 1 base to trimming and J lost 0 bases; unmatched junction nucleotides: 8. The CDR3 region is CASGLGLAALTSTDTQYF. CDR3 DNA sequence: TGTGCTAGTGGTTTGGGACTAGCGGCCCTTACTAGCACAGATACGCAGTATTTT.

The V call is TRBV9, the J call TRBJ2-5; D gene unclear. V gave up 0 bases and J gave up 5 bases, with 14 bases separating them. CDR1 SGDLS and CDR2 YYNGEE come from the germline V gene. The CDR3 runs 15 residues. The CDR3 sequence is CASSVGVPGGETQYF. The CDR3, as DNA: TGTGCCAGCAGCGTAGGTGTCCCGGGTGGCGAGACCCAGTACTTC.

The chain has TRBV9 and TRBJ2-5, with D possibly TRBD1 on 6 matching bases. V dropped 0 bases and J dropped 5 bases, with 20 bases sitting between them. Germline CDR1 is SGDLS and CDR2 is YYNGEE. The CDR3 contains 17 residues. The CDR3 DNA follows: TGTGCCAGCAGCGTAGGGTCCGGACAGCAGCTTGGCGAGACCCAGTACTTC. It is translated as CASSVGSGQQLGETQYF.

The V gene is TRBV7-3, the J gene TRBJ1-2, with 12 positions matching TRBD1. Losses at the gene ends were 3 bases for V and 7 bases for J; bases not matched to a gene: 3. Germline loops: CDR1 SGHTA, CDR2 FQGTGA. The CDR3 is 14 residues long. DNA for the CDR3: TGTGCCAGCAGCTTCGGGACAGGGGGCGGTGGCTACACCTTC. Protein: CASSFGTGGGGYTF.

CDR3 in amino acids: CASTTGGWGEAFF. CDR3 bases: TGTGCCAGCACCACAGGGGGCTGGGGTGAAGCTTTCTTT. The rearrangement links TRBV9 to TRBJ1-1, with 9 nucleotides matching TRBD1. The CDR3 spans 13 residues. V shed 6 bases and J 7 bases; nucleotides not matched to a gene: 7. In germline, CDR1 is SGDLS, CDR2 YYNGEE.